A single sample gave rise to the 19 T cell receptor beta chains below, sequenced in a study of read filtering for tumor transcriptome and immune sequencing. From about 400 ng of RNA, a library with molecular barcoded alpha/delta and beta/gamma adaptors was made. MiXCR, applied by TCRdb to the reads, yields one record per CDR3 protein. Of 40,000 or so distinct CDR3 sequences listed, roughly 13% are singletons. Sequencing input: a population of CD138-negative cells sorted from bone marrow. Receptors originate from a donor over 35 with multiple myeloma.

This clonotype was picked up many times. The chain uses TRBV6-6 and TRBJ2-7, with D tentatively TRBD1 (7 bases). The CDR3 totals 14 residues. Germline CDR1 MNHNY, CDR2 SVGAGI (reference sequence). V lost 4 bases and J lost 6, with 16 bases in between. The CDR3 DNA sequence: TGTGCCAGCAGTTCCTACGACAGGGAGGCCGAGCAGTACTTC. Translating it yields CASSSYDREAEQYF.

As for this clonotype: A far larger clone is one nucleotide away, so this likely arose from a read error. CDR3 sequence reads: CASSLVRGGREPYNEQFF. CDR3 in DNA: TGTGCCAGCAGCTTAGTACGGGGGGGCCGTGAGCCCTACAATGAGCAGTTCTTC. This rearrangement joins TRBV7-8 to TRBJ2-1; TRBD2 aligns across 8 bases. Germline assignment: CDR1 SGHVS and CDR2 FQNEAQ. The V gene end was trimmed by 1 base and the J gene end by 2 bases; junction bases not matched to a gene: 10. The CDR3 has 18 residues.

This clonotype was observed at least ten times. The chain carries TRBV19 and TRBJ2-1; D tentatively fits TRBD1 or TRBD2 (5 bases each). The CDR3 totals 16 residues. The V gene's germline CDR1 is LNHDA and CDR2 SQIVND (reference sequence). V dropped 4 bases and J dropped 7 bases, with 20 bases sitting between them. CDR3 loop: CASSTPGTTLYNEQFF. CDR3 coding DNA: TGTGCCAGTAGTACCCCAGGGACGACCCTTTATAATGAGCAGTTCTTC.

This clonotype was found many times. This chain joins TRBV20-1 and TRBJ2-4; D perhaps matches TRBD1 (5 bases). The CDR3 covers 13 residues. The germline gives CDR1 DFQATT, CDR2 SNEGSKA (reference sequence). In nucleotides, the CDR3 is TGCCAAGGGGCGCAACTAGCCAAAAACATTCAGTACTTC. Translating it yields CQGAQLAKNIQYF.

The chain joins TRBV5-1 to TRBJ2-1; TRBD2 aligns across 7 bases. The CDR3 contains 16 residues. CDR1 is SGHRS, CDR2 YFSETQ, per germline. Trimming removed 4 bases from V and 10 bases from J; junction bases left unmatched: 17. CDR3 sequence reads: CASSPEVGGFPKEQFF. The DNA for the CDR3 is TGCGCCAGCAGCCCCGAGGTGGGAGGGTTCCCGAAAGAGCAGTTCTTC.

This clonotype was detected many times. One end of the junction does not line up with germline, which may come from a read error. The CDR3 sequence: CASSRDAGDTQYF. CDR3 nucleotide sequence: TGTGCTAGCAGCCGGGACGCTGGAGATACGCAGTATTTT. The chain combines TRBV7-7 with TRBJ2-3; possibly TRBD1 or TRBD2 for D (5 bases each). Germline values: CDR1 SSHAT, CDR2 FNYEAQ (reference sequence). The CDR3 totals 13 residues. The full variable domain, with the rest looked up from reference TRBV7-7 and TRBJ2-3, is GAGVSQSPRYKVTKRGQDVTLRCDPISSHATLYWYQQALGQGPEFLTYFNYEAQPDKSGLPSDRFSAERPEGSISTLTIQRTEQRDSAMYRCASSRDAGDTQYFGPGTRLTVL.

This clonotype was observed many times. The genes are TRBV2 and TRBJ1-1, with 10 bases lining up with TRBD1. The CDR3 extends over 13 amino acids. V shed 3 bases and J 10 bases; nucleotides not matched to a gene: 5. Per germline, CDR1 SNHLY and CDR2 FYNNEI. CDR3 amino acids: CASSDWTGGSAFF. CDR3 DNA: TGTGCCAGCAGTGATTGGACAGGGGGTTCAGCTTTCTTT.

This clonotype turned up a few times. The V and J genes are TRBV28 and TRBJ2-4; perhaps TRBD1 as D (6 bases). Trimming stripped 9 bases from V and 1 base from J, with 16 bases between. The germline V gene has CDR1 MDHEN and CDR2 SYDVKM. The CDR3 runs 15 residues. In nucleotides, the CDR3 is TGTGCCAGTGGTGGGCAGGGGTGGGCCAAAAACATTCAGTACTTC. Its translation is CASGGQGWAKNIQYF.

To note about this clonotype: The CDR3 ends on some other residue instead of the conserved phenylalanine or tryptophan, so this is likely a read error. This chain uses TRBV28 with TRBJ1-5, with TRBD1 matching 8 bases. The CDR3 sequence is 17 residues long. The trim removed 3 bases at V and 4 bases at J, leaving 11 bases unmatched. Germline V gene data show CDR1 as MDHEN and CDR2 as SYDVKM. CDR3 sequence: CASSLGGAGGANQPQHV. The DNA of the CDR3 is TGTGCCAGCAGTTTGGGGGGGGCAGGGGGCGCAAATCAGCCCCAGCATGTT.

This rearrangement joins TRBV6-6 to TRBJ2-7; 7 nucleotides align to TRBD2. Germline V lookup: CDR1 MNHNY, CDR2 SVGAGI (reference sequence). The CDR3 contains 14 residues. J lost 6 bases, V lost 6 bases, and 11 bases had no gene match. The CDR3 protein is CASSYRGRGGEQYF. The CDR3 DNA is TGTGCCAGCAGCTATCGCGGGAGAGGAGGCGAGCAGTACTTC.

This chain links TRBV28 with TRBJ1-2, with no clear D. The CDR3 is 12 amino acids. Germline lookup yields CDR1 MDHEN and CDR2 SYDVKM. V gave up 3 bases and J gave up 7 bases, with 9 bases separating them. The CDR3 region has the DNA TGTGCCAGCAGTTTGAGTGGCTGTGGCTACACCTTC. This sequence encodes CASSLSGCGYTF.

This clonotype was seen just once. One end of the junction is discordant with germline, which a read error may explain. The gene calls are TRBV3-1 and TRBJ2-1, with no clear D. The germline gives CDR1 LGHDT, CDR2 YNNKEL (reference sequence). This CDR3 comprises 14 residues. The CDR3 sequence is CASGQGGAIPEQFF. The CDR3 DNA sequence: TGTGCCAGCGGCCAAGGTGGTGCTATCCCTGAGCAGTTCTTT.

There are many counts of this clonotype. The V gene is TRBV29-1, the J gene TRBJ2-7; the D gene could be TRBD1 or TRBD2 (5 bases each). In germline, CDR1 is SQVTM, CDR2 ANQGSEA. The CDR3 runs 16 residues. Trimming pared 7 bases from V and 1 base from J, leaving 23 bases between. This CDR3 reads CSAEGPGHQGSYEQYF. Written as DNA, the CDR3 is TGCAGCGCCGAGGGCCCTGGACACCAAGGGTCCTACGAGCAGTACTTC.

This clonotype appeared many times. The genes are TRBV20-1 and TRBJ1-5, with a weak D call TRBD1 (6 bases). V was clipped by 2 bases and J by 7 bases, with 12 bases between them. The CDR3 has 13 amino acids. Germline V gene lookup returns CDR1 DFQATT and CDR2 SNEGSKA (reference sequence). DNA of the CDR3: TGCAGTGCTAGACAGGGGAGAGGCCAGCCCCAGCATTTT. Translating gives CSARQGRGQPQHF.

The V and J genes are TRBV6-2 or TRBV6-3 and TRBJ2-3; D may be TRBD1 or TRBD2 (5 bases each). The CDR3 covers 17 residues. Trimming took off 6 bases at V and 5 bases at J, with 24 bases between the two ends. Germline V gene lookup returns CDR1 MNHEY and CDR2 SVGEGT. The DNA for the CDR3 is TGTGCCAGCAGGGACTCCGGGACCAGGGCCCCACGAGATACGCAGTATTTT. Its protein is CASRDSGTRAPRDTQYF.

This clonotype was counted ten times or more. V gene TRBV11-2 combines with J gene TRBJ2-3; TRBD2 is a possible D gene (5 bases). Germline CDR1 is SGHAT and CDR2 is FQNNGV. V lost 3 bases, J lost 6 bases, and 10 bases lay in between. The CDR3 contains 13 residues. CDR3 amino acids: CASSLGVGDTQYF. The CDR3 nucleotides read TGTGCCAGCAGCTTGGGAGTCGGCGATACGCAGTATTTT.

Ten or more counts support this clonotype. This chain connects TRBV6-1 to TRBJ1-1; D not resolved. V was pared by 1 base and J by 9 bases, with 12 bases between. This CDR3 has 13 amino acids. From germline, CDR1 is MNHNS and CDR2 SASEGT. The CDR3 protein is CASSEVALRQAFF. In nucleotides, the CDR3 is TGTGCCAGCAGTGAAGTGGCCCTTCGGCAAGCTTTCTTT.

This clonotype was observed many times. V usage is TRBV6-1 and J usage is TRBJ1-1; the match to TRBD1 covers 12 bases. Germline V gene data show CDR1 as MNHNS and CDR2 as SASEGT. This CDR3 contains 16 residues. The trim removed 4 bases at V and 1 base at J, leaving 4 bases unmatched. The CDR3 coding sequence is TGTGCCAGCAGTGGGGACAGGGGGCTGGAGAACACTGAAGCTTTCTTT. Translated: CASSGDRGLENTEAFF.

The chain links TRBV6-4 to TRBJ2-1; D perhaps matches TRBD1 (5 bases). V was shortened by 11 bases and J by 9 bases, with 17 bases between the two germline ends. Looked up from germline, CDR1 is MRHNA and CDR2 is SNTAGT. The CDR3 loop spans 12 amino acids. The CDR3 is CAGMAADSEQFF. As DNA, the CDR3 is TGTGCCGGCATGGCGGCTGACAGTGAGCAGTTCTTC.